This is a list of T cell receptor beta chains from one sample in a study of cytomegalovirus exposure and HLA in healthy donors. Measured with immunoSEQ multiplex PCR; TCRdb has only the in-frame clones, and not every one. The table has 150,000 to 200,000 clones, around 68% seen once; the top ten hold less than 1.5%. Sequenced: PBMCs. The receptors shown here come from a man aged 45-65 years in good health and CMV-seronegative. CDR3s include the opening cysteine and the closing phenylalanine or tryptophan. Fields, in order: J gene, clone size, D gene, V gene, CDR3 protein. The D gene is left open where the match is weak. Part of the rows lack a size; the others show once, few, many or a class for expanded clones.

TRBJ1-5	.	TRBD1	TRBV5-1	CASSSTGGDNQPQHF
TRBJ1-4	.	TRBD1	TRBV29-1	CSVTGSTTNEKLFF
TRBJ2-5	few	TRBD1	TRBV10-1	CASSDKGAETQYF
TRBJ2-6	.	.	TRBV29-1	CSVDSGANILTF
TRBJ1-2	once	.	TRBV28	CASSLGGTLLLYGYTF
TRBJ1-5	few	TRBD1	TRBV5-6	CASSFTGGTFNSNQPQHF
TRBJ2-2	.	TRBD2	TRBV19	CASRVAGANTGELFF
TRBJ2-3	.	TRBD2	TRBV5-8	CASRLGLAGQDTQYF
TRBJ2-1	.	.	TRBV7-7	CASSLALVRHDEQFF
TRBJ1-6	.	.	TRBV5-1	CASSLVGSSASDNSPLHF
TRBJ2-7	.	TRBD1	TRBV5-1	CASSLGTGEPYEQYF
TRBJ1-1	.	TRBD1	TRBV7-9	CASSSSQGVPEAFF
TRBJ1-1	.	TRBD1	TRBV19	CASSIRTGGGSTEAFF
TRBJ1-2	once	TRBD1	TRBV6-5	CASRPGQRLNYGYTF
TRBJ1-6	.	.	TRBV2	CASRLASSYNSPLHF
TRBJ2-7	.	TRBD2	TRBV4-1	CASSQASTSASYEQYF
TRBJ1-1	once	TRBD1	TRBV18	CASSRTDRDTEAFF
TRBJ2-2	.	.	TRBV7-2	CASSFYRGGNTGELFF
TRBJ2-1	few	TRBD1	TRBV5-1	CASSRDRLNNEQFF
TRBJ2-3	.	TRBD1	TRBV7-7	CASSFRDRAGDTQYF
TRBJ2-7	.	.	TRBV27	CASSLSGRFAYEQYF
TRBJ1-1	.	.	TRBV11-2	CASSLPNTEAFF